These 15 T cell receptor beta chains were all obtained from the same sample, sequenced in a study of T cell repertoires in cytomegalovirus infection. A single record per CDR3 protein comes from TCRdb applying MiXCR to the reads. The data show 150,000 to 200,000 distinct CDR3 sequences, with under 30% seen just once and approximately 30% held by the top ten. Specimen: PBMCs. The receptors originated from a human donor in good health (CMV status not recorded). Some clones in this sample may be carry-over from other donors' samples.

The genes are TRBV14 and TRBJ1-1; D gene unclear. Per the germline V gene, CDR1 is SGHDN and CDR2 is FVKESK. The V gene lost 0 bases and the J gene lost 9 bases, with 17 bases spanning the gap. The CDR3 is made up of 15 amino acids. The CDR3 here is CASSQDDVGVRKAFF. The CDR3 region has the DNA TGTGCCAGCAGCCAAGATGACGTCGGGGTTAGGAAAGCTTTCTTT.

This clonotype showed up just a few times. The rearrangement uses TRBV4-2 and TRBJ1-3, with D maybe TRBD1 (6 bases). This CDR3 has 16 amino acids. V was clipped by 7 bases and J by 1 base, with 17 bases between them. CDR1 is LGHNA and CDR2 is YNFKEQ in the germline V gene. This CDR3 reads CASKERPRGSGNTIYF. The CDR3 region has the DNA TGTGCCAGCAAAGAAAGGCCCAGGGGTTCTGGAAACACCATATATTTT.

The V call is TRBV9, the J call TRBJ2-5; 7 bases match TRBD1. V dropped 3 bases and J dropped 4; count of bases not matched to a gene: 9. The CDR3 contains 15 residues. The germline V gene has CDR1 SGDLS and CDR2 YYNGEE. CDR3 bases: TGTGCCAGCAGCGGAAAGGGGGCCGTTGGAGAGACCCAGTACTTC. It yields the protein CASSGKGAVGETQYF.

V is TRBV12-3 or TRBV12-4 and J is TRBJ2-7, with 8 positions matching TRBD1. This CDR3 is 13 amino acids long. V dropped 6 bases and J dropped 1; count of bases not matched to a gene: 2. The CDR3 DNA reads TGTGCCAGCAGGGACAGGGCGTCCTACGAGCAGTACTTC. Its translation is CASRDRASYEQYF.

This clonotype was seen many times. The chain uses TRBV7-2 and TRBJ1-5, with 7 bases fitting TRBD1. Germline V gene lookup returns CDR1 SGHTA and CDR2 FQGNSA. The CDR3 loop spans 16 amino acids. V lost 3 bases, J lost 3 bases, and 8 bases stayed unmatched. The CDR3 here is CASSLGGTALNQPQHF. The CDR3 DNA reads TGTGCCAGCAGCTTGGGCGGGACAGCCCTCAATCAGCCCCAGCATTTT.

The chain links TRBV7-8 to TRBJ2-1; D may be TRBD1 or TRBD2 (6 bases each). This CDR3 is built from 15 residues. Germline V CDR1 and CDR2: SGHVS, FQNEAQ. Between the trimmed V and J ends, which lost 7 bases and 7 bases, there was a span of 20 bases. The CDR3 DNA follows: TGTGCCAGCACCGTCTCCGGGGGCCCGGGGAATGAGCAGTTCTTC. Amino acids: CASTVSGGPGNEQFF.

This sequence joins TRBV7-8 and TRBJ1-6; TRBD1 might be the D (6 bases). The germline V gene has CDR1 SGHVS and CDR2 FQNEAQ. The V end lost 4 bases, the J end lost 4 bases, and 14 bases lay between the germline ends. The CDR3 covers 16 residues. The CDR3 is CASSSYRVLYNSPLHF. In DNA form, the CDR3 reads TGTGCCAGCAGCTCTTACAGGGTACTATATAATTCACCCCTCCACTTT.

The CDR3 loop reads CASRPGEWNSPLHF. CDR3 nucleotide sequence: TGTGCCAGCAGACCAGGGGAGTGGAATTCACCCCTCCACTTT. The chain recombines TRBV6-6 with TRBJ1-6; a possible D gene is TRBD1 (6 bases). CDR3 length equals 14 residues. The V end lost 6 bases, the J end lost 7 bases, and 13 bases lay between the germline ends. CDR1 and CDR2 from the germline V gene are MNHNY and SVGAGI (reference sequence).

This clonotype was seen a handful of times. The CDR3 sequence is CASSWTGLGGKLFF. CDR3 nucleotide sequence: TGTGCCAGCAGCTGGACGGGGTTAGGGGGAAAACTGTTTTTT. The chain employs TRBV12-3 or TRBV12-4 and TRBJ1-4, with D maybe TRBD1 (6 bases). Trimming cost V 6 bases and J 10 bases, with 18 bases left between them. The CDR3 has 14 amino acids.

This clonotype has only a few counts. The chain carries TRBV19 and TRBJ1-5; D remains ambiguous. Germline V lookup: CDR1 LNHDA, CDR2 SQIVND (reference sequence). V was clipped by 5 bases and J by 3 bases, with 8 bases between them. The CDR3 runs 13 residues. The CDR3 nucleotides are TGTGCCAGTAGTGGGCAAACCAATCAGCCCCAGCATTTT. As protein: CASSGQTNQPQHF.

This clonotype was counted a few times. The chain uses TRBV7-9 and TRBJ2-1; no clear D gene. The germline CDR1 and CDR2 sequences are SEHNR and FQNEAQ (reference sequence). Deletions cut 7 bases from V and 8 bases from J, with 15 bases between. This CDR3 has 13 amino acids. CDR3 region: CASKNTLIYEQFF. CDR3 coding DNA: TGTGCCAGCAAAAACACCCTGATCTATGAGCAGTTCTTC.

The chain uses TRBV27 and TRBJ2-7; TRBD2 aligns across 9 bases. The V gene's germline CDR1 is MNHEY and CDR2 SMNVEV (reference sequence). The CDR3 is 16 residues long. Trimming at V came to 3 bases and at J to 0 bases, leaving 6 bases not matched to a gene. The CDR3 protein is CASSLALAGNSYEQYF. The CDR3 nucleotides are TGTGCCAGCAGTTTGGCCCTAGCGGGGAACTCCTACGAGCAGTACTTC.

This clonotype showed up just a few times. V gene TRBV6-1 combines with J gene TRBJ2-7; D tentatively fits TRBD1 or TRBD2 (5 bases each). Looked up from germline, CDR1 is MNHNS and CDR2 is SASEGT. V was clipped by 3 bases and J by 2 bases, with 8 bases between them. The CDR3 consists of 13 residues. The CDR3 region is CASSERGPYEQYF. The CDR3 bases are TGTGCCAGCAGTGAGAGGGGACCCTACGAGCAGTACTTC.

This clonotype showed up many times. V gene TRBV7-3 combines with J gene TRBJ2-5; D might be TRBD2 (6 bases). Trimming cost V 2 bases and J 5 bases, with 9 bases left between them. Germline values: CDR1 SGHTA, CDR2 FQGTGA. The CDR3 covers 13 residues. CDR3 sequence reads: CASSLGAGETQYF. As DNA, the CDR3 is TGTGCCAGCAGCTTAGGAGCGGGTGAGACCCAGTACTTC.

This clonotype has only a few counts. The chain is built from TRBV6-6 and TRBJ2-6; tentative D call: TRBD1 (6 bases). The length of the CDR3 is 12 residues. From germline, CDR1 is MNHNY and CDR2 SVGAGI (reference sequence). Trimming pared 0 bases from V and 16 bases from J, leaving 10 bases between. CDR3 protein: CASSYSGTRLTF. In DNA form, the CDR3 reads TGTGCCAGCAGTTACTCCGGGACAAGGCTGACTTTC.